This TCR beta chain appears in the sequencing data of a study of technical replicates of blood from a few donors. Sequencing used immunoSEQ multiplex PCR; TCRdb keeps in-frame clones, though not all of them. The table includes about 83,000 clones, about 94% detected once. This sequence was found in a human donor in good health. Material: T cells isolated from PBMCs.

The CDR3 sequence: CASSTRDRVNGYGYTF. DNA of the CDR3: TGTGCCAGCAGCACCCGGGACAGGGTTAATGGGTATGGCTACACCTTC. This chain connects TRBV5-6 to TRBJ1-2; 9 nucleotides match TRBD1. The CDR3 sequence is 16 residues long. The V segment lost 4 bases and the J segment 5 bases; nucleotides outside the gene matches: 12. Germline-derived CDR1 and CDR2 are SGHDT and YYEEEE.